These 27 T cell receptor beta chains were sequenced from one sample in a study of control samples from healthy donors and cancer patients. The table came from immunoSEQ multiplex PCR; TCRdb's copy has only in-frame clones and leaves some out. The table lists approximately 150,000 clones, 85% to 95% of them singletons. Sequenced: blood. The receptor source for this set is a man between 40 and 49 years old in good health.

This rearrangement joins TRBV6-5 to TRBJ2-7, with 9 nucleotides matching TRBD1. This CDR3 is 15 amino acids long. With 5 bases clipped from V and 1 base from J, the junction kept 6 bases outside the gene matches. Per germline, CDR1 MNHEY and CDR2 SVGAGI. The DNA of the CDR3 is TGTGCCAGCAGTAAGCCCGGGACAGGGTCCTACGAGCAGTACTTC. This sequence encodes CASSKPGTGSYEQYF.

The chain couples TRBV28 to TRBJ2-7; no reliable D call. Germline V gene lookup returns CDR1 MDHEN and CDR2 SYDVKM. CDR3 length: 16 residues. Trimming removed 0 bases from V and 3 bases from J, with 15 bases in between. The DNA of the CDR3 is TGTGCCAGCAGTTTATGGTCGGTTGTCAGAGTCTACGAGCAGTACTTC. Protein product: CASSLWSVVRVYEQYF.

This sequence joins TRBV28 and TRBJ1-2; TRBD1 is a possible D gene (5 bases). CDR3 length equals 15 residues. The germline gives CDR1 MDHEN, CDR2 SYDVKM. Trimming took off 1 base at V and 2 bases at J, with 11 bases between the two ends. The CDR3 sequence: CASSLLGETNYGYTF. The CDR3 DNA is TGTGCCAGCAGTTTATTGGGGGAGACGAACTATGGCTACACCTTC.

The CDR3 sequence: CASSPRLGTGGEGEQFF. The DNA of the CDR3 is TGTGCCAGCTCACCTCGACTTGGGACAGGGGGCGAGGGTGAGCAGTTCTTC. This chain connects TRBV18 to TRBJ2-1, with 12 bases lining up with TRBD1. The CDR3 is 17 amino acids. V gave up 3 bases and J gave up 9 bases; unmatched junction bases: 12. Germline CDR1 KGHSH, CDR2 LQKENI.

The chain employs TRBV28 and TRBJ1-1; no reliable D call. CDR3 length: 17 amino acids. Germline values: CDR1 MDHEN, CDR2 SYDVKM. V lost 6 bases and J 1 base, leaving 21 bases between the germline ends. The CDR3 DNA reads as TGTGCCAGCAGCGCAAGCGGAGGCATCAGTAAGAACACTGAAGCTTTCTTT. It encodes CASSASGGISKNTEAFF.

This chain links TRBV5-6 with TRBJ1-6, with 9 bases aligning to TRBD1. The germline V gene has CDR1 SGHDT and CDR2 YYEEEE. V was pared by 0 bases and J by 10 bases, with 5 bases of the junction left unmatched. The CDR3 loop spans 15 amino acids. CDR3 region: CASSLGDRERSPLHF. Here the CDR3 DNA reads TGTGCCAGCAGCTTGGGGGACAGGGAGAGGTCACCCCTCCACTTT.

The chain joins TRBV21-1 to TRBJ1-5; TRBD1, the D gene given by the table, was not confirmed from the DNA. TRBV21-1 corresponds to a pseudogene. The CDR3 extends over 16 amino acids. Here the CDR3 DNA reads TGTGCCAGCAGCAAAGCCGAGGACAGGGTGGATCAGCCCCAGCATTTT. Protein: CASSKAEDRVDQPQHF.

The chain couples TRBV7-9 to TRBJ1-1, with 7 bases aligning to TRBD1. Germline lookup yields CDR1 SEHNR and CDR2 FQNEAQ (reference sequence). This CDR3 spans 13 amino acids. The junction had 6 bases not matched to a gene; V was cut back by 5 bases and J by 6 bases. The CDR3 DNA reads TGTGCCAGCAGCAGACAGGGTTTCTCTGAAGCTTTCTTT. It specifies CASSRQGFSEAFF. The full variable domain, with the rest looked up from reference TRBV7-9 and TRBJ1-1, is DTGVSQNPRHKITKRGQNVTFRCDPISEHNRLYWYRQTLGQGPEFLTYFQNEAQLEKSRLLSDRFSAERPKGSFSTLEIQRTEQGDSAMYLCASSRQGFSEAFFGQGTRLTVV.

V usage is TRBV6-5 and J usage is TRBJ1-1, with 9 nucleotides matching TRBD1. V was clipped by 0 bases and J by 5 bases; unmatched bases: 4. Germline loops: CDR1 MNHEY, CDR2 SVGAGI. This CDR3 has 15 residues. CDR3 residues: CASSYSRTGETEAFF. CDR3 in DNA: TGTGCCAGCAGTTACTCGAGGACAGGGGAGACTGAAGCTTTCTTT.

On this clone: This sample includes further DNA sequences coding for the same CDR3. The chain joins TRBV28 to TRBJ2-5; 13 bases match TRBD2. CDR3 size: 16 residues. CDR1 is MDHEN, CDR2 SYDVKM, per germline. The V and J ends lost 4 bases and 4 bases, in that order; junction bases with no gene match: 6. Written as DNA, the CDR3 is TGTGCCAGCAGTTCACGGACTAGCGGGAGCGGAGAGACCCAGTACTTC. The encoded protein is CASSSRTSGSGETQYF.

The CDR3 nucleotides are TGTGCCAGCGCCGGGACAGGGGGATATAGCAATCAGCCCCAGCATTTT. Its protein is CASAGTGGYSNQPQHF. J is TRBJ1-5 and V is TRBV28; 11 bases align to TRBD1. Germline lookup yields CDR1 MDHEN and CDR2 SYDVKM. After removal of 8 bases from V and 0 bases from J, the junction contained 6 bases not matched to a gene. The CDR3 loop spans 16 amino acids.

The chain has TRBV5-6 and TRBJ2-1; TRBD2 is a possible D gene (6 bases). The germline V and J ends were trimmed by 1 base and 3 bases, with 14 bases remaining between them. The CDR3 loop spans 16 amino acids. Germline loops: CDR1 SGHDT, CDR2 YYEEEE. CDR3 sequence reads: CASSLTSADYYNEQFF. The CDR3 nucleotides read TGTGCCAGCAGCTTGACATCGGCGGACTACTACAATGAGCAGTTCTTC.

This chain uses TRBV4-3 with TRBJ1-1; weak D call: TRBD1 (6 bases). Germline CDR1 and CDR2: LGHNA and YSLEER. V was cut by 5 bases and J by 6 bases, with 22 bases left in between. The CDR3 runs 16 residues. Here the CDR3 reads CASSLQGTGMQAEAFF. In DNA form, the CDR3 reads TGCGCCAGCAGCTTACAAGGTACAGGGATGCAGGCTGAAGCTTTCTTT.

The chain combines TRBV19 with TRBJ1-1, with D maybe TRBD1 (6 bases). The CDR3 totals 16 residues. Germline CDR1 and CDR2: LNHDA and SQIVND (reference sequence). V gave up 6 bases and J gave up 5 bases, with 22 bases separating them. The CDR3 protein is CASRTSRGRGWTEAFF. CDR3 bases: TGTGCCAGTAGGACTTCCAGGGGACGGGGTTGGACTGAAGCTTTCTTT.

DNA of the CDR3: TGTGCCAGCAGCTTACAGGGAGGAGGGTACGAGCAGTACTTC. Translation: CASSLQGGGYEQYF. The chain joins TRBV7-3 to TRBJ2-7, with a possible D match to TRBD2 (6 bases). Trimming stripped 2 bases from V and 4 bases from J, with 12 bases between. Germline V gives CDR1 SGHTA, CDR2 FQGTGA. This CDR3 has 14 residues.

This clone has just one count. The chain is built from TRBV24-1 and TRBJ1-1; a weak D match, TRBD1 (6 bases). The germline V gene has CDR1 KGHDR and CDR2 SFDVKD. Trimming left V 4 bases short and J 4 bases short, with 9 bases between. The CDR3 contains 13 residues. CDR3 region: CATSEDSRTEAFF. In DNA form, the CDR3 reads TGTGCCACCAGTGAGGACAGCCGCACTGAAGCTTTCTTT.

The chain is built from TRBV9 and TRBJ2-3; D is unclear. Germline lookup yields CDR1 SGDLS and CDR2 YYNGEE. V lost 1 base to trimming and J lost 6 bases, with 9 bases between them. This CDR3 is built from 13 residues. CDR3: CASSVSLRDTQYF. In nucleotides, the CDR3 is TGTGCCAGCAGCGTAAGCCTGCGGGATACGCAGTATTTT.

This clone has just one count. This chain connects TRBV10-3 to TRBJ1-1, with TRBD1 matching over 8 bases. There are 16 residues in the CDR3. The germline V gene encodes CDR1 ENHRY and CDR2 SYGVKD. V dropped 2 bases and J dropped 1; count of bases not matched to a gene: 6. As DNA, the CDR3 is TGTGCCATCAGTGAGCCCGACAGGGGTCGGAACACTGAAGCTTTCTTT. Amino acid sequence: CAISEPDRGRNTEAFF.

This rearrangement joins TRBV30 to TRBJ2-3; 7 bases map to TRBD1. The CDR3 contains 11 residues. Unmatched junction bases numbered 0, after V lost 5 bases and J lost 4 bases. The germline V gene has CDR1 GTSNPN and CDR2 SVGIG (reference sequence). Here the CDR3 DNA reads TGTGCCTGGCAGGGGGCAGATACGCAGTATTTT. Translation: CAWQGADTQYF.

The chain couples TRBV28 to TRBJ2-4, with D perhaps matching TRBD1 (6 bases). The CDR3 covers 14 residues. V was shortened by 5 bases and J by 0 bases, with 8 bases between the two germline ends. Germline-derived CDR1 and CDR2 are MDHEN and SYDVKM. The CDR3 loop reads CASSKGVAKNIQYF. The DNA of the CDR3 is TGTGCCAGCAGTAAGGGGGTAGCCAAAAACATTCAGTACTTC.

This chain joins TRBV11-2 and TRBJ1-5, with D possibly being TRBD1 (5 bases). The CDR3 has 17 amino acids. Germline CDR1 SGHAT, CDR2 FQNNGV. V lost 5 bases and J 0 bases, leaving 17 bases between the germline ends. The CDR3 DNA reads TGTGCCAGCAGCAAAGAGGGGAGTTGGAATAGCAATCAGCCCCAGCATTTT. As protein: CASSKEGSWNSNQPQHF.

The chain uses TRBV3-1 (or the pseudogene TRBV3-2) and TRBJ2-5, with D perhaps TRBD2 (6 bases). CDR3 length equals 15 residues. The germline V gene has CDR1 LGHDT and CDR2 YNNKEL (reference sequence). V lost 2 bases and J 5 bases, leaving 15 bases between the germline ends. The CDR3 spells CASSQPPPGVETQYF. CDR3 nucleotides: TGTGCCAGCAGCCAACCCCCCCCGGGAGTTGAGACCCAGTACTTC.

CDR3 amino acids: CASIAGTSGIGEQYF. In DNA, the CDR3 is TGTGCCAGCATTGCCGGGACTAGCGGGATCGGGGAGCAGTACTTC. This sequence joins TRBV6-5 and TRBJ2-7; 13 bases align to TRBD2. In germline, CDR1 is MNHEY, CDR2 SVGAGI. J was trimmed by 7 bases and V by 7 bases; bases with no gene match: 10. This CDR3 is 15 amino acids long.

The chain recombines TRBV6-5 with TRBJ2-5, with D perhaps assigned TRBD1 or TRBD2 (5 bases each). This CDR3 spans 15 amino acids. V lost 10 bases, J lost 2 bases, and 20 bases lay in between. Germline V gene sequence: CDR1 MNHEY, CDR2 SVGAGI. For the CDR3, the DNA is TGTGCCACGGAAGAGGGGTCATGGCTTCAAGAGACCCAGTACTTC. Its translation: CATEEGSWLQETQYF.

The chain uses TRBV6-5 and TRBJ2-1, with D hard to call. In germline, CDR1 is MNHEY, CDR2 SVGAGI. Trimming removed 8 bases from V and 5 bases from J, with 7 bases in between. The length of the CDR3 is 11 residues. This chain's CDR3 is CASLENNEQFF. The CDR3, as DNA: TGTGCCAGCCTTGAAAACAATGAGCAGTTCTTC.

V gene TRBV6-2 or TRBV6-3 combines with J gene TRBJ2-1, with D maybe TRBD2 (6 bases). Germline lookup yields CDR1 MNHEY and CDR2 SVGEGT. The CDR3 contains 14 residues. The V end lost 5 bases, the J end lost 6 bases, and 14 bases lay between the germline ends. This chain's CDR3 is CASSNYREPNEQFF. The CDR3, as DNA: TGTGCCAGCAGTAACTACCGGGAGCCCAATGAGCAGTTCTTC.

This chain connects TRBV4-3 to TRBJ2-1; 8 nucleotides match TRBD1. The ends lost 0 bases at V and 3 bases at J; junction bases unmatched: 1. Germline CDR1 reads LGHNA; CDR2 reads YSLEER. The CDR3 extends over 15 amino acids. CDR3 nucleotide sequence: TGCGCCAGCAGCCAAGACGGACAGGGCTACAATGAGCAGTTCTTC. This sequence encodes CASSQDGQGYNEQFF.